The entry that follows covers one T cell receptor beta chain sequence. Its target is unknown. The V gene end was trimmed by 5 bases and the J gene end by 3 bases; junction bases not matched to a gene: 14. The CDR3 extends over 18 amino acids. Germline V lookup: CDR1 SEHNR, CDR2 FQNEAQ (reference sequence). UMIs and sample barcodes were carried by the TCR alpha and TCR beta cDNA libraries that 5'RACE produced using constant-segment primers. Using its own MiXCR run on the 5' RACE reads, TCRdb lists one record per CDR3 protein. Of 380,000 or so distinct CDR3 sequences in the sample, 13% to 15% were seen once. The data were obtained in a study of T-cell memory formation after mild COVID-19. Looking at the study overall: Clustering of TCRs was largely donor specific.

Study-wide points: The pre-infection memory compartment contained some responding clones, suggesting cross-reactive memory joined. CD8+ contracting clones occupied EMRA, while CD4+ ones occupied mainly CM and EM.

The J gene is TRBJ2-5, the V gene TRBV7-9, with 11 bases fitting TRBD2. The sample consisted of PBMCs or a T cell subset sorted from them (not recorded which). The TCR originated in a man younger than 30 who had mild COVID-19 (a few samples of this study predate the infection). Cell type and time point are not known. The CDR3 loop reads CASSPSGSGGAPKETQYF. The CDR3 DNA reads as TGTGCCAGCAGCCCATCCGGTAGCGGGGGGGCCCCGAAAGAGACCCAGTACTTC.